Following are 27 T cell receptor beta chains from one sample sequenced in a study of cytomegalovirus exposure and HLA in healthy donors (dated by TCRdb to 2016 to 2017). The protocol used for the library was the immunoSEQ multiplex PCR assay. The multiplex PCR relied on a mix of 60 forward primers for TCR Vbeta segments and 13 reverse primers for TCR Jbeta segments. Entries here come from immuneACCESS through TCRdb and include only in-frame sequences with V and J called. Some clones fail to appear in such tables; in the studies checked, an unresolved V gene covers under half of the shortfall, and the cause of the remainder is unknown. The table for this sample lists about 160,000 clones; 70% to 80% of them were counted only once. Clones ranked in the top ten supply 3.7% of the sample. The sequencing sample was made of PBMCs. These receptors came from a man aged 25 to 45 in good health and CMV-seropositive.

This chain links TRBV5-6 with TRBJ2-3; D is ambiguous. The germline V and J ends were trimmed by 3 bases and 8 bases, with 16 bases remaining between them. This CDR3 comprises 14 residues. In germline, CDR1 is SGHDT, CDR2 YYEEEE. The chain's CDR3 is CASSYYSLQRTQYF. The CDR3 DNA follows: TGTGCCAGCAGCTACTACTCCCTCCAACGTACGCAGTATTTT.

The chain carries TRBV6-6 and TRBJ1-6; D possibly corresponds to TRBD1 (6 bases). The CDR3 has 14 amino acids. V lost 7 bases, J lost 9 bases, and 16 bases lay in between. Germline V gene sequence: CDR1 MNHNY, CDR2 SVGAGI (reference sequence). CDR3 DNA: TGTGCCAGCACCCAACAGGCAGGGGCTTCACCCCTCCACTTT. Amino acid sequence: CASTQQAGASPLHF.

V is TRBV5-1 and J is TRBJ2-3; 7 bases map to TRBD2. There are 17 residues in the CDR3. Germline V gene lookup returns CDR1 SGHRS and CDR2 YFSETQ. J was trimmed by 0 bases and V by 0 bases; bases with no gene match: 7. The CDR3 DNA is TGCGCCAGCAGCTTGGCCTCTAGCGGACCTAGCACAGATACGCAGTATTTT. Protein: CASSLASSGPSTDTQYF. The full variable domain, with the rest looked up from reference TRBV5-1 and TRBJ2-3, is KAGVTQTPRYLIKTRGQQVTLSCSPISGHRSVSWYQQTPGQGLQFLFEYFSETQRNKGNFPGRFSGRQFSNSRSEMNVSTLELGDSALYLCASSLASSGPSTDTQYFGPGTRLTVL.

V is TRBV5-1 and J is TRBJ2-1, with D uncertain. Germline V gives CDR1 SGHRS, CDR2 YFSETQ. The CDR3 is 13 amino acids. Trimming cost V 3 bases and J 7 bases, with 11 bases left between them. CDR3 nucleotides: TGCGCCAGCAGCTCCGAAATGGAGAATGAGCAGTTCTTC. It encodes CASSSEMENEQFF.

The chain has TRBV27 and TRBJ2-3; a weak D match, TRBD1 (5 bases). There are 16 residues in the CDR3. Trimming stripped 5 bases from V and 4 bases from J, with 19 bases between. CDR1 MNHEY and CDR2 SMNVEV come from the germline V gene (reference sequence). The CDR3 nucleotides are TGTGCCAGCAGTCCAATGGACATAGAGGCGGCAGATACGCAGTATTTT. Amino acid sequence: CASSPMDIEAADTQYF.

The chain couples TRBV27 to TRBJ1-2; perhaps TRBD1 as D (6 bases). The ends were cut back, 6 bases at V and 8 bases at J, with 19 bases in the middle. This CDR3 contains 14 residues. Looked up from germline, CDR1 is MNHEY and CDR2 is SMNVEV (reference sequence). In nucleotides, the CDR3 is TGTGCCAGCAGGCCGATCTCGGGGGGCGGAGGCTACACCTTC. It specifies CASRPISGGGGYTF.

This clone was recorded once. V usage is TRBV2 and J usage is TRBJ2-5; D ambiguous. The CDR3 runs 13 residues. Germline lookup yields CDR1 SNHLY and CDR2 FYNNEI. V was shortened by 7 bases and J by 5 bases, with 14 bases between the two germline ends. CDR3 residues: CASNRRVEETQYF. CDR3 nucleotide sequence: TGTGCCAGCAACCGTCGGGTAGAGGAGACCCAGTACTTC.

This clone was counted a single time. The chain combines TRBV7-9 with TRBJ1-4; D not resolved. The CDR3 is 17 residues long. Germline assignment: CDR1 SEHNR and CDR2 FQNEAQ (reference sequence). Trimming took off 0 bases at V and 0 bases at J, with 11 bases between the two ends. The CDR3 sequence: CASSLAPTDATNEKLFF. The CDR3 bases are TGTGCCAGCAGCTTAGCCCCCACAGACGCAACTAATGAAAAACTGTTTTTT.

J is TRBJ2-3 and V is TRBV19; 8 bases agree with TRBD1. J gave up 1 base and V 2 bases, and 2 bases lay outside the gene matches. The CDR3 sequence is 15 residues long. CDR1 LNHDA and CDR2 SQIVND come from the germline V gene (reference sequence). The CDR3 nucleotides are TGTGCCAGTAGTATACCGGGACAGGGCACAGATACGCAGTATTTT. This sequence encodes CASSIPGQGTDTQYF.

This clone came up a few times. The chain uses TRBV7-9 and TRBJ2-7; 7 bases are shared with TRBD1. Germline V gene data show CDR1 as SEHNR and CDR2 as FQNEAQ (reference sequence). V lost 6 bases to trimming and J lost 2 bases; unmatched junction nucleotides: 10. The CDR3 extends over 15 amino acids. CDR3 in amino acids: CASSQNRGGTYEQYF. The CDR3 region has the DNA TGTGCCAGCAGTCAAAACAGGGGTGGGACCTACGAGCAGTACTTC.

The chain joins TRBV14 to TRBJ2-7, with D possibly being TRBD2 (6 bases). V was pared by 0 bases and J by 5 bases, with 17 bases between. The CDR3 has 16 amino acids. Germline lookup yields CDR1 SGHDN and CDR2 FVKESK. This CDR3 is CASSQDFSWLANEQYF. DNA of the CDR3: TGTGCCAGCAGCCAAGATTTTTCCTGGCTAGCGAACGAGCAGTACTTC.

The J gene is TRBJ1-3, the V gene TRBV2; 7 bases agree with TRBD1. CDR3 length: 13 amino acids. CDR1 is SNHLY, CDR2 FYNNEI, per germline. J lost 0 bases, V lost 8 bases, and 1 base had no gene match. The CDR3 reads CASRTGSGNTIYF. CDR3 sequence (DNA): TGTGCCAGCCGGACAGGCTCTGGAAACACCATATATTTT.

The chain joins TRBV7-8 to TRBJ1-1; TRBD1 matches at 8 bases. This CDR3 has 16 amino acids. The trim removed 7 bases at V and 0 bases at J, leaving 10 bases unmatched. Looked up from germline, CDR1 is SGHVS and CDR2 is FQNEAQ. The CDR3 loop reads CASTTTGGRLNTEAFF. DNA for the CDR3: TGTGCCAGCACCACAACAGGGGGGCGGTTGAACACTGAAGCTTTCTTT.

In this sample, this clone turned up once. For the CDR3, the DNA is TGTGCCAGCAGCCCTCAGGACTTTCCACAAGAGACCCAGTACTTC. Translating gives CASSPQDFPQETQYF. This rearrangement joins TRBV9 to TRBJ2-5; tentatively, D is TRBD2 (5 bases). Germline V CDR1 and CDR2: SGDLS, YYNGEE. CDR3 size: 15 residues. The V and J ends lost 4 bases and 2 bases respectively, with 15 bases between them.

The chain joins TRBV29-1 to TRBJ2-5; maybe TRBD2 (6 bases). V was shortened by 6 bases and J by 1 base, with 12 bases between the two germline ends. This CDR3 has 13 residues. Germline CDR1 reads SQVTM; CDR2 reads ANQGSEA. Written as DNA, the CDR3 is TGCAGCGTAGCGGGTACTTTCCAAGAGACCCAGTACTTC. The encoded protein is CSVAGTFQETQYF.

The gene calls are TRBV5-1 and TRBJ2-3, with no clear D. V was trimmed by 4 bases and J by 4 bases, leaving 16 bases between them. Per germline, CDR1 SGHRS and CDR2 YFSETQ. The CDR3 covers 15 residues. The CDR3 bases are TGCGCCAGCAGCCCGAGACTGGAGAGCCCAGATACGCAGTATTTT. Its translation: CASSPRLESPDTQYF. Complete variable domain (other parts from reference TRBV5-1 and TRBJ2-3): KAGVTQTPRYLIKTRGQQVTLSCSPISGHRSVSWYQQTPGQGLQFLFEYFSETQRNKGNFPGRFSGRQFSNSRSEMNVSTLELGDSALYLCASSPRLESPDTQYFGPGTRLTVL.

This chain links TRBV18 with TRBJ1-2; 9 bases are shared with TRBD1. CDR1 is KGHSH and CDR2 is LQKENI in the germline V gene. Unmatched junction bases numbered 6, after V lost 10 bases and J lost 6 bases. This CDR3 is 12 amino acids long. In nucleotides, the CDR3 is TGTGCCACCGGACAGGGGACGGATGGCTACACCTTC. It yields the protein CATGQGTDGYTF.

The V gene is TRBV9, the J gene TRBJ1-6; no clear D. The germline V gene encodes CDR1 SGDLS and CDR2 YYNGEE. Between the trimmed V and J ends, which lost 1 base and 5 bases, there was a span of 10 bases. This CDR3 has 15 amino acids. The CDR3 is CASSVNWQDNSPLHF. The DNA of the CDR3 is TGTGCCAGCAGCGTAAATTGGCAGGATAATTCACCCCTCCACTTT. The variable domain in full, completed from reference TRBV9 and TRBJ1-6, reads DSGVTQTPKHLITATGQRVTLRCSPRSGDLSVYWYQQSLDQGLQFLIQYYNGEERAKGNILERFSAQQFPDLHSELNLSSLELGDSALYFCASSVNWQDNSPLHFGNGTRLTVT.

This clone was seen a few times. J is TRBJ1-1 and V is TRBV6-5, with D possibly TRBD1 on 6 matching bases. The V gene lost 7 bases and the J gene lost 1 base, with 13 bases spanning the gap. CDR1 is MNHEY, CDR2 SVGAGI, per germline. This CDR3 is 14 amino acids long. CDR3 nucleotide sequence: TGTGCCAGCACCAACCAGGGGAAGAACACTGAAGCTTTCTTT. It specifies CASTNQGKNTEAFF.

The chain joins TRBV4-1 to TRBJ2-2; TRBD1 aligns across 9 bases. This CDR3 spans 14 amino acids. CDR1 is MGHRA and CDR2 is YSYEKL in the germline V gene. V shed 3 bases, J shed 5 bases, and the junction held 1 base outside the gene matches. CDR3 in amino acids: CASSHGTGTGELFF. The CDR3 DNA sequence: TGCGCCAGCAGCCACGGGACAGGGACCGGGGAGCTGTTTTTT.

This chain uses TRBV11-2 with TRBJ2-7, with D uncertain. Trimming took 0 bases from V and 3 from J, leaving 12 bases between them. CDR3 length equals 15 residues. From germline, CDR1 is SGHAT and CDR2 FQNNGV. CDR3 in amino acids: CASSLEVGSLYEQYF. The CDR3 nucleotides read TGTGCCAGCAGCTTAGAAGTGGGCAGCCTCTACGAGCAGTACTTC.

The chain has TRBV5-6 and TRBJ1-6; unclear D gene. From germline, CDR1 is SGHDT and CDR2 YYEEEE. V lost 4 bases and J 9 bases, leaving 17 bases between the germline ends. This CDR3 contains 15 residues. The CDR3 protein is CASSPSFGSSSPLHF. Here the CDR3 DNA reads TGTGCCAGCAGCCCTTCTTTCGGGAGCAGTTCACCCCTCCACTTT. Filled out from reference TRBV5-6 and TRBJ1-6, the complete variable domain reads DAGVTQSPTHLIKTRGQQVTLRCSPKSGHDTVSWYQQALGQGPQFIFQYYEEEERQRGNFPDRFSGHQFPNYSSELNVNALLLGDSALYLCASSPSFGSSSPLHFGNGTRLTVT.

The J gene is TRBJ1-1, the V gene TRBV5-1; 7 nucleotides line up with TRBD1. V shed 0 bases and J 3 bases; nucleotides not matched to a gene: 5. Germline CDR1 is SGHRS and CDR2 is YFSETQ. This CDR3 comprises 15 residues. The CDR3 here is CASSLEGTEYTEAFF. The DNA for the CDR3 is TGCGCCAGCAGCTTGGAAGGGACAGAGTACACTGAAGCTTTCTTT.

The V gene is TRBV27, the J gene TRBJ2-1; 10 bases are shared with TRBD2. CDR3 length: 15 residues. V lost 4 bases, J lost 7 bases, and 7 bases stayed unmatched. Germline lookup yields CDR1 MNHEY and CDR2 SMNVEV (reference sequence). Written as DNA, the CDR3 is TGTGCCAGCAGTTCCCTAGCGGGGGCCGGTAATGAGCAGTTCTTC. Translation gives CASSSLAGAGNEQFF.

As for this clone: Other DNA sequences in this specimen translate into the identical CDR3. The rearrangement links TRBV15 to TRBJ2-7, with TRBD1 identical over 9 bases. CDR3 length: 14 amino acids. V lost 3 bases, J lost 2 bases, and 2 bases stayed unmatched. Germline lookup yields CDR1 LNHNV and CDR2 YYDKDF (reference sequence). CDR3 coding DNA: TGTGCCACCAGCAGCCGACAGGGGGCCTACGAGCAGTACTTC. This encodes CATSSRQGAYEQYF.

In this sample, this clone turned up once. The CDR3 bases are TGTGCCAGCAGTGAACGGCGGCAGGAGACCCAGTACTTC. Translating gives CASSERRQETQYF. J is TRBJ2-5 and V is TRBV2, with D hard to call. This CDR3 region has 13 residues. Trimming cost V 2 bases and J 5 bases, with 9 bases left between them. The germline V gene has CDR1 SNHLY and CDR2 FYNNEI. The whole variable domain, filled in from reference TRBV2 and TRBJ2-5, reads EPEVTQTPSHQVTQMGQEVILRCVPISNHLYFYWYRQILGQKVEFLVSFYNNEISEKSEIFDDQFSVERPDGSNFTLKIRSTKLEDSAMYFCASSERRQETQYFGPGTRLLVL.

The V call is TRBV5-6, the J call TRBJ2-5; D ambiguous. The CDR3 spans 13 residues. Germline-derived CDR1 and CDR2 are SGHDT and YYEEEE. The germline V and J ends were trimmed by 0 bases and 3 bases, with 6 bases remaining between them. CDR3 sequence reads: CASSLGSEETQYF. In nucleotides, the CDR3 is TGTGCCAGCAGCTTGGGGAGCGAAGAGACCCAGTACTTC.